This T cell receptor beta chain was documented in a study of vaccination and CD4 T cells after COVID-19. About the research overall: Each participant was administered two doses of a vaccine, which was either BNT162b2 or mRNA-1273.

Sequencing of the DNA from cultured CD4+ T cells was carried out with the Oncomine TCR Beta short-read assay. Genomic DNA was isolated from cultured CD4+ T cells. TCRdb fed the PCR reads into MiXCR, producing one record per CDR3 protein. The profile shows several thousand distinct CDR3 sequences, 45% to 55% of them singletons. The treatment here: roughly ten-day PBMC culture with coronavirus spike peptide pools or control peptides (ViraFEST assay). Investigators obtained the unexposed donor's CD4+ T cells before the COVID-19 pandemic (2011-2018). Probing of unexposed-donor CD4+ T cells with SARS-CoV-2 S/N and four cold-coronavirus spikes was done, cells permitting. On this clonotype: Antigen unknown.

The CDR3 has 17 amino acids. V was shortened by 2 bases and J by 1 base, with 17 bases between the two germline ends. Germline loops: CDR1 MNHNS, CDR2 SASEGT. The genes are TRBV6-1 and TRBJ1-1; a possible D gene is TRBD1 (6 bases). This clonotype was obtained from a human donor in good health. What was sequenced was CD4+ T cells from blood, cultured in vitro. Here the CDR3 reads CASSEWGIGQSNTEAFF. The CDR3 bases are TGTGCCAGCAGTGAATGGGGTATAGGACAGTCGAACACTGAAGCTTTCTTT.